The 9 T cell receptor beta chains below come from one sample, sequenced in a study of shared clonotypes between healthy human individuals. The protocol was immunoSEQ multiplex PCR, while the TCRdb copy is restricted to in-frame clones and leaves out a portion. The table includes 2 million to 2.5 million clones, 85% to 95% detected once. The specimen was naive CD4+ T cells from PBMCs. This sample's subset: CD45RA+ positively selected. These receptor sequences come from a man aged 18 to 29 in good health. Some clones in this sample may be carry-over from other donors' samples.

The rearrangement joins TRBV5-1 to TRBJ2-3; 8 positions match TRBD1. Germline V CDR1 and CDR2: SGHRS, YFSETQ. The CDR3 length is 17 residues. V trimming: 3 bases; J trimming: 0 bases; junction bases outside the gene matches: 9. The CDR3 protein is CASSSDGQGPSTDTQYF. In DNA, the CDR3 is TGCGCCAGCAGCTCGGATGGACAGGGACCTAGCACAGATACGCAGTATTTT.

The J gene is TRBJ2-3, the V gene TRBV7-2; maybe TRBD2 (6 bases). In germline, CDR1 is SGHTA, CDR2 FQGNSA. The CDR3 extends over 14 amino acids. V was shortened by 5 bases and J by 2 bases, with 11 bases between the two germline ends. This chain's CDR3 is CASSRRALTDTQYF. The CDR3 nucleotides read TGTGCCAGCAGCCGGAGGGCCCTCACAGATACGCAGTATTTT.

The chain couples TRBV28 to TRBJ2-5; 12 bases are shared with TRBD2. The CDR3 sequence is 15 residues long. Germline loops: CDR1 MDHEN, CDR2 SYDVKM. Trimming took 4 bases from V and 4 from J; bases not matched to a gene: 4. The CDR3 region is CASSWTSGIGETQYF. The CDR3 DNA follows: TGTGCCAGCAGTTGGACTAGCGGGATTGGAGAGACCCAGTACTTC.

The chain links TRBV7-2 to TRBJ1-4, with TRBD1 matching 7 bases. The CDR3 is made up of 16 amino acids. Germline V CDR1 and CDR2: SGHTA, FQGNSA. V dropped 4 bases and J dropped 5; count of bases not matched to a gene: 10. For the CDR3, the DNA is TGTGCCAGCAGCTCCCGACGACCGACAGGGAATGAAAAACTGTTTTTT. Its protein product is CASSSRRPTGNEKLFF.

The V call is TRBV28, the J call TRBJ1-2; no definite D call. The germline V gene has CDR1 MDHEN and CDR2 SYDVKM. CDR3 length: 13 amino acids. Trimming stripped 5 bases from V and 6 bases from J, with 13 bases between. CDR3 DNA sequence: TGTGCCAGCAGTCCTTCGGGGAGGGATGGCTACACCTTC. Translating it yields CASSPSGRDGYTF.

V usage is TRBV5-1 and J usage is TRBJ2-5; TRBD2 agrees at 7 bases. V lost 3 bases, J lost 5 bases, and 4 bases stayed unmatched. CDR3 length: 13 amino acids. Germline lookup yields CDR1 SGHRS and CDR2 YFSETQ. The CDR3 DNA sequence: TGCGCCAGCAGCTCCGGACTAGTGGAGACCCAGTACTTC. This sequence encodes CASSSGLVETQYF. The entire variable domain, with the rest obtained from reference TRBV5-1 and TRBJ2-5, is as follows: KAGVTQTPRYLIKTRGQQVTLSCSPISGHRSVSWYQQTPGQGLQFLFEYFSETQRNKGNFPGRFSGRQFSNSRSEMNVSTLELGDSALYLCASSSGLVETQYFGPGTRLLVL.

The rearrangement uses TRBV14 and TRBJ1-1; TRBD1 matches at 8 bases. The CDR3 totals 16 residues. V lost 2 bases, J lost 0 bases, and 5 bases stayed unmatched. Germline V gives CDR1 SGHDN, CDR2 FVKESK. The CDR3 DNA follows: TGTGCCAGCAGCCAAACCTACAGGGGGATGAACACTGAAGCTTTCTTT. It codes for CASSQTYRGMNTEAFF.

The V call is TRBV7-8, the J call TRBJ1-4; 7 positions agree with TRBD1. Germline CDR1 reads SGHVS; CDR2 reads FQNEAQ. Trimming removed 4 bases from V and 8 bases from J; junction bases left unmatched: 10. The CDR3 runs 15 residues. CDR3 loop: CASSSTGAFGEKLFF. CDR3 nucleotide sequence: TGTGCCAGCAGCTCAACAGGGGCGTTTGGAGAAAAACTGTTTTTT.

Of note for this clone: The sample has other DNA sequences that encode this CDR3 too. The chain combines TRBV19 with TRBJ2-7; D is uncertain. In germline, CDR1 is LNHDA, CDR2 SQIVND (reference sequence). V lost 6 bases and J 3 bases, leaving 6 bases between the germline ends. This CDR3 spans 11 amino acids. The chain's CDR3 is CASRSSYEQYF. The CDR3 nucleotides read TGTGCCAGTAGATCCAGCTACGAGCAGTACTTC.